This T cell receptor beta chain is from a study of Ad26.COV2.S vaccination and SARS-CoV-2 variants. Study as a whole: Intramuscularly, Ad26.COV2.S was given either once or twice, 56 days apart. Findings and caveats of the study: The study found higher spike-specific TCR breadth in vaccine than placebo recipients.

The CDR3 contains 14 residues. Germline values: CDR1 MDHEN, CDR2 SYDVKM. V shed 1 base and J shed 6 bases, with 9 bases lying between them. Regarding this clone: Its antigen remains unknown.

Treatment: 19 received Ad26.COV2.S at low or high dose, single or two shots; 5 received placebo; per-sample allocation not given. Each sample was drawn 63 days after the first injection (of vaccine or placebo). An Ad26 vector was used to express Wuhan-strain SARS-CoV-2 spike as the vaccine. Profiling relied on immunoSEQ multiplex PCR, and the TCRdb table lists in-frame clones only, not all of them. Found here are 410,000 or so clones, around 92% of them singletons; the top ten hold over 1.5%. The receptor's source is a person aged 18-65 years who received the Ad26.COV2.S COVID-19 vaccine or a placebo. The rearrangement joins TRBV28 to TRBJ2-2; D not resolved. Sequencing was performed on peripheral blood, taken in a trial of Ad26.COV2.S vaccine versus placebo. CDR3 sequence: CASSLFSSSGELFF. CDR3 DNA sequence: TGTGCCAGCAGTTTATTTTCCAGTTCCGGGGAGCTGTTTTTT.